These 8 T cell receptor beta chains were sequenced from one sample in a study of T-cell reconstitution after alpha-beta-depleted transplantation in children. The authors prepared the TCRbeta library with unique molecular identifiers. TCRdb passed the PCR reads through MiXCR, listing each CDR3 protein once. The sample shows about 580,000 distinct CDR3 sequences, under 25% of them seen only once. The sequenced sample was PBMCs, mostly from graft donor cells, obtained 360 days after TCRalphabeta/CD19-depleted stem cell transplant. These receptors came from a boy in the first two years of life who had a stem cell transplant for acute myeloid leukemia, so the T cells may come from the graft donor.

About this clonotype: Without the conserved terminal phenylalanine or tryptophan, this CDR3 likely stems from a read error. V is TRBV20-1 and J is TRBJ2-1; D might be TRBD1 or TRBD2, each matching 5 bases. Germline V gives CDR1 DFQATT, CDR2 SNEGSKA (reference sequence). The V end was cut by 5 bases, the J end by 12 bases, with 20 bases between. This CDR3 has 13 residues. CDR3 in DNA: TGCAGTGCTGGGGGTGGGGCCGAAGGTGTGCAGTTCTAC. Translated, it gives CSAGGGAEGVQFY.

This clonotype was observed a handful of times. This chain joins TRBV6-5 and TRBJ1-6; 7 positions agree with TRBD1. The CDR3 spans 15 residues. V shed 0 bases, J shed 6 bases, and the junction held 2 bases outside the gene matches. CDR1 is MNHEY, CDR2 SVGAGI, per germline. The CDR3 protein is CASSYSGQSNSPLHF. In nucleotides, the CDR3 is TGTGCCAGCAGTTACTCGGGACAGAGTAATTCACCCCTCCACTTT.

Many counts were recorded for this clonotype. The V gene is TRBV29-1, the J gene TRBJ2-1, with 7 positions matching TRBD1. V lost 6 bases and J lost 0; bases outside the gene matches: 11. CDR3 length: 16 residues. The germline V gene has CDR1 SQVTM and CDR2 ANQGSEA. In DNA, the CDR3 is TGCAGCGTCCTGACGGGACAGAGGAGCTCCTACAATGAGCAGTTCTTC. This codes for CSVLTGQRSSYNEQFF.

This clonotype appeared a few times. The chain couples TRBV7-9 to TRBJ1-5; D may be TRBD1 (6 bases). Trimming took 5 bases from V and 7 from J, leaving 24 bases between them. The CDR3 is 17 residues long. Germline V gene sequence: CDR1 SEHNR, CDR2 FQNEAQ (reference sequence). CDR3 region: CASSLAGVGGGDQPQHF. The CDR3 coding sequence is TGTGCCAGCAGCCTCGCTGGTGTGGGGGGCGGGGACCAGCCCCAGCATTTT.

The chain links TRBV4-1 to TRBJ2-5; unclear D gene. V lost 1 base and J lost 4, with 10 bases in between. The length of the CDR3 is 14 residues. Germline V gene lookup returns CDR1 MGHRA and CDR2 YSYEKL. In DNA, the CDR3 is TGCGCCAGCAGCCAAGTTAAAACCCCAGAGACCCAGTACTTC. Translating gives CASSQVKTPETQYF.

This rearrangement joins TRBV6-9 to TRBJ2-1; 9 bases match TRBD2. With V trimmed by 0 bases and J by 6 bases, 3 bases remained unmatched. This CDR3 spans 15 amino acids. Germline V gene data show CDR1 as MNHGY and CDR2 as SVAAGI. In DNA, the CDR3 is TGTGCCAGCAGTTATTCGCGGGGGGGTGGCAATGAGCAGTTCTTC. Translating gives CASSYSRGGGNEQFF.

V and J are TRBV7-6 and TRBJ1-2; tentative D call: TRBD1 (6 bases). V lost 3 bases and J lost 7, with 15 bases in between. The CDR3 sequence is 14 residues long. Looked up from germline, CDR1 is SGHVS and CDR2 is FNYEAQ. This CDR3 reads CASSLAGNRAGYTF. The CDR3, as DNA: TGTGCCAGCAGCTTGGCGGGGAACAGGGCTGGCTACACCTTC.

This clonotype showed up many times. The chain recombines TRBV12-3 or TRBV12-4 with TRBJ2-3; 7 positions agree with TRBD2. The trim removed 1 base at V and 6 bases at J, leaving 1 base unmatched. The CDR3 sequence is 13 residues long. CDR3 coding DNA: TGTGCCAGCAGTTTAGGGGACTACGATACGCAGTATTTT. This codes for CASSLGDYDTQYF.